The subject of this entry is one T cell receptor beta chain. The antigen it binds to is not known. No per-base quality is available; no much larger clone lies one base away. Sequencing instrument: Illumina HiSeq 1500. TCRdb reran the public reads through fastp at Q25 and MiXCR, keeping productive beta chains. Here each entry gathers all rows of one CDR3 protein and keeps the most common genes and DNA. Across this sample there are roughly 630,000 distinct CDR3 sequences, with around 24% seen only once. The ten top clones hold 7.5% to 9% of the sample. The CDR1 and CDR2 encoded by the germline V gene (reference sequence) are SEHNR and FQNEAQ. The germline V end is reduced by 5 bases and the J end by 2 bases; junction bases left unmatched: 6. The CDR3, from cysteine to phenylalanine, totals 15 residues. Only the CDR3 part of the read is kept: 45 bases, read in frame from the first base. The sample comes from a study of T cell repertoires in cytomegalovirus infection (dated by TCRdb to about 2019). In the study overall: Donor HLA type was relevant to the analysis, because carriage of CMV infection together with the matching HLA type was indicated by public TCR beta signatures.

Findings and caveats that apply to the study as a whole: In the ex vivo response, HLA-C-restricted CMV-specific TCR beta clonotypes were dominant, and in two of eight donors the single most frequent clonotype came from this HLA-C-restricted group. In both this cohort and an independent roughly 330-donor cohort, the cumulative frequency of public TCR beta family members distinguished carriers of CMV infection plus the relevant HLA type.

The clonotype comes from a human donor in good health (CMV status not recorded). Some clones in this sample may be carry-over from other donors' samples. Input material: CD8+ T cells from PBMCs. The sequence links TRBV7-9 to TRBJ2-4; TRBD1 fits 7 bases in the junction. CDR3 sequence: CASSPRTGTKNIQYF. The base sequence is TGTGCCAGCAGCCCCAGGACAGGAACCAAAAACATTCAGTACTTC.